Below are 15 T cell receptor beta chains sequenced from a single sample in a study of Graves' ophthalmopathy and Graves' hyperthyroidism. Amplified TCR beta CDR3 regions were obtained using RNA transcripts as template. HTBI-primed RT-PCR formed the first round, and a multiplex PCR formed the second. TCRdb reanalysed the multiplex PCR reads using MiXCR and keeps one entry per CDR3 protein. This repertoire shows hundreds of thousands of distinct CDR3 sequences, 35% to 45% found once; its top ten account for under 3.5%. The sample taken for sequencing was peripheral blood. These receptors originate from an adult man with Graves' ophthalmopathy.

This clonotype has only a few counts. V and J are TRBV12-3 or TRBV12-4 and TRBJ1-4; D perhaps matches TRBD1 (6 bases). The CDR3 length is 15 residues. Trimming pared 1 base from V and 8 bases from J, leaving 14 bases between. The CDR3 nucleotides read TGTGCCAGCAGTTTAGAGGGGGGGACCGACGAAAAACTGTTTTTT. Its protein product is CASSLEGGTDEKLFF.

This chain uses TRBV20-1 with TRBJ2-5, with 12 nucleotides matching TRBD2. Germline V gene data show CDR1 as DFQATT and CDR2 as SNEGSKA (reference sequence). This CDR3 is built from 16 residues. V dropped 1 base and J dropped 4; count of bases not matched to a gene: 7. CDR3 nucleotide sequence: TGCAGTGCTAGAGTCGGACTAGCGGGATATAGAGAGACCCAGTACTTC. It codes for CSARVGLAGYRETQYF.

The chain recombines TRBV19 with TRBJ2-6, with D perhaps TRBD1 or TRBD2 (5 bases each). V was trimmed by 3 bases and J by 2 bases, leaving 11 bases between them. This CDR3 comprises 16 residues. Germline CDR1 LNHDA, CDR2 SQIVND (reference sequence). CDR3 bases: TGTGCCAGTAGTATGGTGGGGACCACTGGGGCCAACGTCCTGACTTTC. This gives the protein CASSMVGTTGANVLTF.

This clonotype was counted ten times or more. The rearrangement links TRBV9 to TRBJ2-2, with D unclear. This CDR3 region has 12 residues. V lost 0 bases, J lost 6 bases, and 3 bases lay in between. Germline loops: CDR1 SGDLS, CDR2 YYNGEE. The CDR3 DNA follows: TGTGCCAGCAGCGTAGTTTCCGGGGAGCTGTTTTTT. Amino acid sequence: CASSVVSGELFF. The variable domain in full, completed from reference TRBV9 and TRBJ2-2, reads DSGVTQTPKHLITATGQRVTLRCSPRSGDLSVYWYQQSLDQGLQFLIQYYNGEERAKGNILERFSAQQFPDLHSELNLSSLELGDSALYFCASSVVSGELFFGEGSRLTVL.

This clonotype has a count of ten or more. The chain recombines TRBV29-1 with TRBJ2-2; 8 positions agree with TRBD1. Germline-derived CDR1 and CDR2 are SQVTM and ANQGSEA. CDR3 size: 14 residues. V lost 6 bases to trimming and J lost 6 bases; unmatched junction nucleotides: 9. The CDR3 bases are TGCAGCGTGCTTACGGGACAGGTGCCCGGGGAGCTGTTTTTT. Translated, it gives CSVLTGQVPGELFF.

On this clonotype: This may stem from a read error, because a much larger clone lies one nucleotide away. The CDR3 sequence is CASSYCHGSSPLHF. Written as DNA, the CDR3 is TGTGCCAGCAGTTACTGTCACGGATCTTCACCCCTCCACTTT. J is TRBJ1-6 and V is TRBV10-3; D call uncertain. This CDR3 has 14 amino acids. Germline V gene sequence: CDR1 ENHRY, CDR2 SYGVKD.

This clonotype was counted many times. The chain couples TRBV11-2 to TRBJ1-1, with D unclear. Germline lookup yields CDR1 SGHAT and CDR2 FQNNGV. V gave up 1 base and J gave up 3 bases, with 9 bases separating them. The CDR3 is made up of 14 amino acids. For the CDR3, the DNA is TGTGCCAGCAGCTTAGCGGGCACCGACACTGAAGCTTTCTTT. It specifies CASSLAGTDTEAFF.

The V call is TRBV28, the J call TRBJ1-5; D is uncertain. Germline CDR1 MDHEN, CDR2 SYDVKM. The CDR3 covers 14 residues. V was pared by 5 bases and J by 3 bases, with 11 bases between. The CDR3 is CASSTGRANQPQHF. The CDR3 region has the DNA TGTGCCAGCAGTACCGGACGGGCCAATCAGCCCCAGCATTTT.

In its sample, this clonotype was seen many times. The V call is TRBV19, the J call TRBJ1-6; no clear D. V gave up 6 bases and J gave up 7 bases, with 16 bases separating them. Looked up from germline, CDR1 is LNHDA and CDR2 is SQIVND (reference sequence). This CDR3 is built from 15 residues. The CDR3 sequence: CASRSRLPLNSPLHF. CDR3 in DNA: TGTGCCAGTAGGTCACGCCTGCCACTAAATTCACCCCTCCACTTT.

The sample holds many counts of this clonotype. V is TRBV19 and J is TRBJ1-1, with unresolved D. The germline V gene encodes CDR1 LNHDA and CDR2 SQIVND (reference sequence). The CDR3 runs to 13 residues. V lost 5 bases to trimming and J lost 4 bases, with 11 bases between them. The CDR3 loop is CASSPFFGTEAFF. The CDR3, as DNA: TGTGCCAGTAGTCCCTTCTTTGGCACTGAAGCTTTCTTT.

Only a few counts were recorded for this clonotype. The J gene is TRBJ1-5, the V gene TRBV19; maybe TRBD1 (5 bases). Trimming cost V 5 bases and J 2 bases, with 19 bases left between them. CDR3 length: 17 amino acids. Germline CDR1 LNHDA, CDR2 SQIVND (reference sequence). The CDR3, as DNA: TGTGCCAGTAGTCCCCCAACAGGTCGTCTTGGCAATCAGCCCCAGCATTTT. Encoded protein: CASSPPTGRLGNQPQHF.

This clonotype has ten or more counts. The chain carries TRBV19 and TRBJ2-7, with D perhaps matching TRBD2 (6 bases). Germline loops: CDR1 LNHDA, CDR2 SQIVND (reference sequence). V lost 6 bases, J lost 7 bases, and 19 bases lay in between. This CDR3 region has 14 residues. The CDR3 region has the DNA TGTGCCAGTAGAAGCCGGGACTCGCCTAGGGAGCAGTACTTC. Protein: CASRSRDSPREQYF.

V and J are TRBV7-6 and TRBJ2-7, with D possibly matching TRBD1 (6 bases). The germline V gene has CDR1 SGHVS and CDR2 FNYEAQ. CDR3 length: 14 amino acids. Trimming shortened V by 5 bases and J by 7 bases, and 18 bases separated the two germline ends. The CDR3 spells CASSLSDSLPEQYF. The DNA for the CDR3 is TGTGCCAGCAGCCTCTCGGACAGTTTACCAGAGCAGTACTTC.

The J gene is TRBJ2-5, the V gene TRBV29-1; 11 bases agree with TRBD2. V shed 5 bases and J 5 bases; nucleotides not matched to a gene: 13. Per the germline V gene, CDR1 is SQVTM and CDR2 is ANQGSEA. The CDR3 has 16 amino acids. CDR3 coding DNA: TGCAGCGTTTACACTAGCGGGGGCAAGACGAGCGAGACCCAGTACTTC. This gives the protein CSVYTSGGKTSETQYF.

In its sample, this clonotype was seen many times. This chain connects TRBV5-1 to TRBJ1-2; D gene uncertain. Trimming pared 4 bases from V and 3 bases from J, leaving 16 bases between. CDR1 is SGHRS and CDR2 is YFSETQ in the germline V gene. The CDR3 runs 15 residues. The CDR3 DNA reads as TGCGCCAGCAGCCCATCTAGTGGTCATTACTATGGCTACACCTTC. This encodes CASSPSSGHYYGYTF.